The 23 T cell receptor beta chains presented below share a single source sample, sequenced in a study of graft-versus-host responses after intestinal transplantation. The assay was immunoSEQ multiplex PCR, and TCRdb's table has in-frame clones only and misses some. The sample lists about 130,000 clones, around 90% occurring once. For these TCRs, the target antigens are not known. The specimen comprised unstimulated CD4+ T cells sorted from spleen or lymph node cells, sampled before intestinal transplant. These receptors came from a human donor who received an intestinal transplant.

The rearrangement links TRBV28 to TRBJ1-5; D is unresolved. From germline, CDR1 is MDHEN and CDR2 SYDVKM. This CDR3 has 11 residues. V shed 7 bases and J shed 5 bases, with 6 bases lying between them. The CDR3 DNA reads as TGTGCCAGCACCACCGATCAGCCCCAGCATTTT. It encodes CASTTDQPQHF.

The chain employs TRBV6-5 and TRBJ1-5; D not resolved. Trimming removed 5 bases at V and 0 bases at J, with 8 bases between. The CDR3 totals 14 residues. The germline CDR1 and CDR2 sequences are MNHEY and SVGAGI. The CDR3: CASSQSYSNQPQHF. The CDR3 DNA reads TGTGCCAGCAGTCAGAGTTATAGCAATCAGCCCCAGCATTTT.

The chain employs TRBV13 and TRBJ2-6, with D unclear. Trimming took 2 bases from V and 0 from J, leaving 14 bases between them. CDR3 length equals 18 residues. The germline V gene has CDR1 PRHDT and CDR2 FYEKMQ (reference sequence). The CDR3: CASSLTAAYSSGANVLTF. The CDR3 coding sequence is TGTGCCAGCAGCTTAACGGCTGCCTACAGCTCTGGGGCCAACGTCCTGACTTTC.

A remark on this clone: The germline gene is not matched at one end of the junction; a read error may be the cause. The DNA of the CDR3 is TGTGCCACCAGCACTCAGACGGGGCTACCCTACAATGAGCAGTTCTTC. Protein sequence: CATSTQTGLPYNEQFF. The chain links TRBV7-3 to TRBJ2-1, with D perhaps given as TRBD1 or TRBD2 (5 bases each). CDR3 size: 16 residues. Per germline, CDR1 SGHTA and CDR2 FQGTGA.

The gene calls are TRBV29-1 and TRBJ1-2, with D perhaps matching TRBD1 (5 bases). The V gene's germline CDR1 is SQVTM and CDR2 ANQGSEA. Trimming pared 7 bases from V and 4 bases from J, leaving 13 bases between. The CDR3 is 12 residues long. This chain's CDR3 is CSAPAGLYGYTF. The CDR3 DNA is TGCAGCGCCCCGGCGGGGCTCTATGGCTACACCTTC.

The CDR3 sequence is CASRLAAYEGEQYF. The CDR3 nucleotides read TGTGCCAGCAGGCTAGCGGCCTACGAAGGCGAGCAGTACTTC. V gene TRBV6-1 combines with J gene TRBJ2-7, with 7 bases fitting TRBD2. The trim removed 6 bases at V and 6 bases at J, leaving 11 bases unmatched. The CDR3 covers 14 residues. The V gene's germline CDR1 is MNHNS and CDR2 SASEGT.

This rearrangement joins TRBV6-5 to TRBJ2-7; D gene unclear. The length of the CDR3 is 11 residues. The V end was cut by 5 bases, the J end by 7 bases, with 9 bases between. Germline values: CDR1 MNHEY, CDR2 SVGAGI. CDR3 bases: TGTGCCAGCAGTGAAGGAAGGGAGCAGTACTTC. It yields the protein CASSEGREQYF.

The chain couples TRBV6-1 to TRBJ2-4; TRBD2 matches 7 bases. Germline lookup yields CDR1 MNHNS and CDR2 SASEGT. The CDR3 has 14 residues. Trimming at V came to 7 bases and at J to 10 bases, leaving 13 bases not matched to a gene. The CDR3 spells CASTPPGGREIQYF. The CDR3 DNA sequence: TGTGCCAGCACCCCCCCGGGGGGTCGGGAAATTCAGTACTTC.

Note on this clone: At one end the junction does not follow the germline gene, possibly because of a read error. The chain is built from TRBV28 and TRBJ1-3; D possibly corresponds to TRBD1 (6 bases). The CDR3 is 15 amino acids. CDR1 is MDHEN and CDR2 is SYDVKM in the germline V gene. The CDR3 DNA reads as TGTGCCAGCAGTTTCGACAGGAAGCCCGGAAACACCACATATTTT. This encodes CASSFDRKPGNTTYF.

The chain joins TRBV13 to TRBJ1-3, with TRBD1 identical over 9 bases. Germline values: CDR1 PRHDT, CDR2 FYEKMQ (reference sequence). The V segment lost 1 base and the J segment 3 bases; nucleotides outside the gene matches: 13. The CDR3 extends over 19 amino acids. In nucleotides, the CDR3 is TGTGCCAGCAGCTTAGACCGGTGGGGACAGGGTTTAAGTGGAAACACCATATATTTT. It specifies CASSLDRWGQGLSGNTIYF.

This clone has a single count. J is TRBJ1-1 and V is TRBV5-1, with D uncertain. This CDR3 has 13 residues. V gave up 1 base and J gave up 4 bases, with 8 bases separating them. Germline V gene lookup returns CDR1 SGHRS and CDR2 YFSETQ. The CDR3 is CASSLQGSTEAFF. The CDR3 DNA reads TGCGCCAGCAGCTTGCAAGGGTCCACTGAAGCTTTCTTT.

The CDR3 DNA is TGTGCCAGCAGCTCGGGACCTAGGTTGAGTGAGCAGTTCTTC. Amino acid sequence: CASSSGPRLSEQFF. This chain uses TRBV5-6 with TRBJ2-1, with D possibly called TRBD1 or TRBD2 (5 bases each). CDR3 length: 14 residues. The germline gives CDR1 SGHDT, CDR2 YYEEEE. The ends were cut back, 3 bases at V and 9 bases at J, with 16 bases in the middle.

This clone was detected only once. The rearrangement links TRBV7-2 to TRBJ2-3, with D perhaps being TRBD1 or TRBD2 (6 bases each). The V and J ends lost 3 bases and 8 bases respectively, with 18 bases between them. Germline CDR1 SGHTA, CDR2 FQGNSA. The CDR3 is 15 residues long. CDR3: CASSFRIRGGGTQYF. For the CDR3, the DNA is TGTGCCAGCAGCTTTCGGATCCGAGGGGGAGGTACGCAGTATTTT.

This clone has more than one count but fewer than ten. V gene TRBV19 combines with J gene TRBJ1-1; D is uncertain. CDR1 LNHDA and CDR2 SQIVND come from the germline V gene (reference sequence). V gave up 3 bases and J gave up 5 bases, with 7 bases separating them. CDR3 length: 12 amino acids. The CDR3 reads CASSIRETEAFF. CDR3 DNA sequence: TGTGCCAGTAGTATTAGGGAGACTGAAGCTTTCTTT. Variable domain in full (rest from reference TRBV19 and TRBJ1-1): DGGITQSPKYLFRKEGQNVTLSCEQNLNHDAMYWYRQDPGQGLRLIYYSQIVNDFQKGDIAEGYSVSREKKESFPLTVTSAQKNPTAFYLCASSIRETEAFFGQGTRLTVV.

The chain is built from TRBV9 and TRBJ2-7; possible D gene TRBD2, 8 bases. Germline CDR1 reads SGDLS; CDR2 reads YYNGEE. The ends were cut back, 0 bases at V and 7 bases at J, with 17 bases in the middle. There are 15 residues in the CDR3. CDR3 protein: CASSVEGAGGREQYF. The CDR3 nucleotides read TGTGCCAGCAGCGTAGAGGGGGCGGGAGGCAGGGAGCAGTACTTC.

The rearrangement joins TRBV21-1 to TRBJ2-5; the table calls TRBD1, which could not be checked here. TRBV21-1 is a pseudogene. This CDR3 is 14 amino acids long. CDR3 nucleotide sequence: TGTGCCAGCAGCAGCGCCGGCAGGCAAGAGACCCAGTACTTC. Translated: CASSSAGRQETQYF.

CDR3 region: CASSKELDREETQYF. CDR3 DNA: TGTGCCAGCAGCAAAGAACTGGACAGGGAAGAGACCCAGTACTTC. V is TRBV21-1 and J is TRBJ2-5; the D segment call TRBD1 is taken from the table without a DNA check. TRBV21-1 is a recognized pseudogene. The CDR3 spans 15 residues.

The V and J genes are TRBV5-4 and TRBJ2-7; 7 bases align to TRBD2. The trim removed 2 bases at V and 2 bases at J, leaving 7 bases unmatched. The CDR3 length is 15 residues. CDR1 and CDR2 (germline): SGHNT, YYREEE (reference sequence). The CDR3 nucleotides read TGTGCCAGCAGCTTCGGGCTAGCGGAAGCCTACGAGCAGTACTTC. Encoded protein: CASSFGLAEAYEQYF.

This clone was found a few times. The chain uses TRBV10-2 and TRBJ2-1, with D tentatively TRBD2 (5 bases). Trimming pared 0 bases from V and 7 bases from J, leaving 10 bases between. The CDR3 length is 14 residues. Germline V gene lookup returns CDR1 WSHSY and CDR2 SAAADI. The CDR3 protein is CASSESNRGNEQFF. The CDR3 DNA follows: TGCGCCAGCAGTGAGTCGAACCGAGGGAATGAGCAGTTCTTC.

The chain combines TRBV11-1 with TRBJ2-1, with 7 bases aligning to TRBD2. The germline V gene has CDR1 SGHAT and CDR2 FQDESV (reference sequence). There are 14 residues in the CDR3. Trimming cost V 5 bases and J 3 bases; bases outside gene matches: 4. The CDR3 DNA reads as TGTGCCAGCAGCCAAAGCGGGAACTACAATGAGCAGTTCTTC. Translating it yields CASSQSGNYNEQFF.

This clone was seen once. V and J are TRBV7-9 and TRBJ1-1; D not certain. In germline, CDR1 is SEHNR, CDR2 FQNEAQ (reference sequence). Trimming took 1 base from V and 1 from J, leaving 7 bases between them. This CDR3 region has 14 residues. CDR3 nucleotides: TGTGCCAGCAGCTTAGTTTTGAAGAACACTGAAGCTTTCTTT. This gives the protein CASSLVLKNTEAFF.

This sequence joins TRBV18 and TRBJ2-1, with D unclear. This CDR3 has 12 amino acids. CDR1 and CDR2 from the germline V gene are KGHSH and LQKENI. V was clipped by 3 bases and J by 4 bases, with 4 bases between them. The CDR3 spells CASSPAYNEQFF. DNA of the CDR3: TGTGCCAGCTCACCGGCGTACAATGAGCAGTTCTTC.

The rearrangement links TRBV28 to TRBJ2-7; 7 positions match TRBD2. From germline, CDR1 is MDHEN and CDR2 SYDVKM. The CDR3 consists of 14 residues. V lost 1 base, J lost 2 bases, and 2 bases stayed unmatched. As DNA, the CDR3 is TGTGCCAGCAGTTTATATGGGGGGGCCTACGAGCAGTACTTC. Residues: CASSLYGGAYEQYF. Using reference TRBV28 and TRBJ2-7 for the parts outside the CDR3, the full variable domain is DVKVTQSSRYLVKRTGEKVFLECVQDMDHENMFWYRQDPGLGLRLIYFSYDVKMKEKGDIPEGYSVSREKKERFSLILESASTNQTSMYLCASSLYGGAYEQYFGPGTRLTVT.